This TCR beta chain was identified in a study of T cell changes during pregnancy in multiple sclerosis. The junction had 16 bases not matched to a gene; V was cut back by 5 bases and J by 4 bases. The CDR3 is 18 residues long. The V gene's germline CDR1 is SGHVS and CDR2 FQNEAQ. This table comes from immunoSEQ multiplex PCR, and its TCRdb copy is limited to in-frame clones, with some not included. This repertoire shows roughly 30,000 clones, 85% to 90% found once; its top ten account for almost 8%. The TCR originated in a female donor with multiple sclerosis, enrolled in a pregnancy study. The specimen comprised CD8+ T cells from peripheral blood mononuclear cells, sampled before pregnancy. V gene TRBV7-8 combines with J gene TRBJ1-3; 8 bases are shared with TRBD1. In DNA form, the CDR3 reads TGTGCCAGCAGCCCCATGACCGGACAGGGAGGGTCCGGAAACACCATATATTTT. Its protein is CASSPMTGQGGSGNTIYF.